This T cell receptor beta chain was captured in a study of blood T cell repertoires in COVID-19. Study context: The United States, Italy and Spain provided the acute and convalescent COVID-19 samples. Sources were T cells, B-cell-depleted T cells, or PBMCs; the material itself was cDNA or gDNA.

Per the original methods: Estimation of nucleated cell counts relied on the amplification of reference gene primers. Here immunoSEQ multiplex PCR was the method, and the copy in TCRdb shows in-frame clones only, minus some. The V and J calls and clone size are taken from that table; D and trimming were inferred from the DNA. Counted here are under 45,000 clones, more than 75% occurring once; the ten biggest clones make up about 28%. Trimming shortened V by 6 bases and J by 1 base, and 11 bases separated the two germline ends. The CDR3 is 14 residues long. Germline V gene sequence: CDR1 MNHEY, CDR2 SMNVEV (reference sequence).

The sample taken for sequencing was peripheral blood. The V call is TRBV27, the J call TRBJ2-3; D is perhaps TRBD2 (6 bases). This sequence was found in a man aged 80 or over with acute or convalescent COVID-19. The CDR3 loop reads CASREGLRTDTQYF. CDR3 coding DNA: TGTGCCAGCAGGGAGGGACTGCGCACAGATACGCAGTATTTT.